This T cell receptor (beta chain) is drawn from a study of Ad26.COV2.S vaccination and SARS-CoV-2 variants. Study-level points and caveats: Assessments of TCR breadth and depth may have underestimated the total T cell responses. The authors reported substantial breadth in spike-specific CD8+ and CD4+ T cell responses after vaccination.

Germline V gives CDR1 MNHEY, CDR2 SVGEGT. This CDR3 region has 17 residues. V was pared by 0 bases and J by 0 bases, with 12 bases between. Assay used: immunoSEQ multiplex PCR; TCRdb lists only in-frame clones, some missing. The data hold approximately 480,000 clones, with around nine tenths observed a single time. Of note for this clone: Its specificity is not known.

Indicated treatment: over 15 received Ad26.COV2.S at low or high dose, single or two shots; a few received placebo; per-sample allocation not given. The study sampled participants on day 63 after the first vaccine or placebo injection. The chain is built from TRBV6-2 or TRBV6-3 and TRBJ2-1; D is ambiguous. The sequence was obtained from a person aged 18-60 years who received the Ad26.COV2.S COVID-19 vaccine or a placebo. This material consisted of peripheral blood, taken in a trial of Ad26.COV2.S vaccine versus placebo. The CDR3 DNA is TGTGCCAGCAGTTACTCGAAGGCGGAGAGCTCCTACAATGAGCAGTTCTTC. This sequence encodes CASSYSKAESSYNEQFF.